Reported below is one T cell receptor beta chain. In germline, CDR1 is SEHNR, CDR2 FQNEAQ (reference sequence). V lost 6 bases and J 0 bases, leaving 6 bases between the germline ends. This CDR3 has 14 amino acids. This specimen comes from a study of blood T cell repertoires in COVID-19. Study as a whole: Sites in the United States, Italy and Spain provided acute and convalescent COVID-19 samples. Nucleic acid was either cDNA or gDNA, and it came from T cells, B-cell-depleted T cells, or PBMCs.

Authors' analysis steps: Quantification of nucleated cells was approximated via reference gene primer amplification. Data came from immunoSEQ multiplex PCR; TCRdb stores just in-frame clones and leaves some out. V, J and clone size were drawn from that table, and D and trimming were deduced from the DNA. Altogether 100,000 or so clones are present, 65% to 85% being singletons, with the ten largest covering about 18%. This TCR came from a woman aged 55-69 years with acute or convalescent COVID-19. The chain couples TRBV7-9 to TRBJ2-6, with D hard to call. Specimen: peripheral blood. The CDR3: CASSYTSGANVLTF. The DNA of the CDR3 is TGTGCCAGCAGTTACACCTCTGGGGCCAACGTCCTGACTTTC. The full variable domain, in which reference TRBV7-9 and TRBJ2-6 provide the parts outside the CDR3, is DTGVSQNPRHKITKRGQNVTFRCDPISEHNRLYWYRQTLGQGPEFLTYFQNEAQLEKSRLLSDRFSAERPKGSFSTLEIQRTEQGDSAMYLCASSYTSGANVLTFGAGSRLTVL.